The rows below give T cell receptor beta chains drawn from one sample of a study of human T cells and chemical hapten exposure. TCRdb reprocessed the RACE reads via MiXCR and lists one record per CDR3 protein. Of around 380,000 distinct CDR3 sequences listed, 4% to 5.5% are singletons. Specimen: whole blood, collected in connection with sensitization to the hapten diphenylcyclopropenone (DPC). The source of these receptors is a woman between 50 and 59 years old with alopecia areata. Some clones in this sample may be carry-over from other donors' samples. CDR3s include the opening cysteine and the closing phenylalanine or tryptophan. A D gene is named only where the DNA matches it firmly. Clone size is not always given. Where it is, it says once, few, many or a class for expanded clones.

J gene: TRBJ1-3
V gene: TRBV12-3/TRBV12-4
clone size: few
D gene: .
CDR3 protein: CASSLSGAPGNTIYF
CDR3 DNA: TGTGCCAGCAGTTTAAGTGGGGCCCCTGGAAACACCATATATTTT

J gene: TRBJ2-7
V gene: TRBV12-3/TRBV12-4
clone size: many
D gene: TRBD1
CDR3 protein: CASSLRGGVYEQYF
CDR3 DNA: TGTGCCAGCAGTTTGAGAGGGGGCGTCTACGAGCAGTACTTC

J gene: TRBJ1-1
V gene: TRBV5-1
clone size: many
D gene: .
CDR3 protein: CASSLSEEGEAFF
CDR3 DNA: TGCGCCAGCAGCTTGAGCGAGGAGGGCGAAGCTTTCTTT

J gene: TRBJ2-5
V gene: TRBV28
clone size: many
D gene: .
CDR3 protein: CASSSRLGQETQYF
CDR3 DNA: TGTGCCAGCAGTTCACGCCTAGGCCAAGAGACCCAGTACTTC

J gene: TRBJ1-1
V gene: TRBV7-2
clone size: .
D gene: .
CDR3 protein: CASSSRGVAFF
CDR3 DNA: TGTGCCAGCAGCTCCCGGGGGGTAGCTTTCTTT

J gene: TRBJ2-5
V gene: TRBV12-3/TRBV12-4
clone size: .
D gene: .
CDR3 protein: CASSRLVNGDLQETQYF
CDR3 DNA: TGTGCCAGCAGTCGACTAGTAAATGGCGACCTCCAAGAGACCCAGTACTTC

J gene: TRBJ2-3
V gene: TRBV10-3
clone size: .
D gene: .
CDR3 protein: CAISESGGTTDTQYF
CDR3 DNA: TGTGCCATCAGTGAGTCGGGGGGGACAACAGATACGCAGTATTTT

J gene: TRBJ1-4
V gene: TRBV18
clone size: many
D gene: .
CDR3 protein: CASSPSVNEKLFF
CDR3 DNA: TGTGCCAGCTCACCTTCAGTTAATGAAAAACTGTTTTTT

J gene: TRBJ2-1
V gene: TRBV12-3/TRBV12-4
clone size: few
D gene: .
CDR3 protein: CASTLGGPDRGEQFF
CDR3 DNA: TGTGCCAGCACCCTAGGGGGGCCCGATCGTGGGGAGCAGTTCTTC

J gene: TRBJ2-7
V gene: TRBV5-4
clone size: .
D gene: TRBD2
CDR3 protein: CASSLAVSSYEQYF
CDR3 DNA: TGTGCCAGCAGCCTAGCGGTGAGCTCCTACGAGCAGTACTTC

J gene: TRBJ2-7
V gene: TRBV4-1
clone size: many
D gene: .
CDR3 protein: CASSQWGEAYEQYF
CDR3 DNA: TGCGCCAGCAGCCAGTGGGGAGAGGCCTACGAGCAGTACTTC

J gene: TRBJ2-2
V gene: TRBV29-1
clone size: many
D gene: TRBD1
CDR3 protein: CSVYRGTGELFF
CDR3 DNA: TGCAGCGTTTACAGGGGCACCGGGGAGCTGTTTTTT

J gene: TRBJ1-6
V gene: TRBV10-3
clone size: .
D gene: .
CDR3 protein: CAISEGGGRNNSPLHF
CDR3 DNA: TGTGCCATCAGTGAAGGTGGGGGGAGGAATAATTCACCCCTCCACTTT

J gene: TRBJ1-6
V gene: TRBV2
clone size: many
D gene: .
CDR3 protein: CASSGAGGSYNSPLHF
CDR3 DNA: TGTGCCAGCAGTGGCGCGGGGGGCTCCTATAATTCACCCCTCCACTTT

J gene: TRBJ2-4
V gene: TRBV6-2/TRBV6-3
clone size: many
D gene: .
CDR3 protein: CASSYRGAIAKNIQYF
CDR3 DNA: TGTGCCAGCAGTTACAGGGGCGCAATAGCCAAAAACATTCAGTACTTC

J gene: TRBJ2-7
V gene: TRBV27
clone size: many
D gene: TRBD2
CDR3 protein: CASSFPVKRGGDGEQYF
CDR3 DNA: TGTGCCAGCAGTTTTCCAGTAAAGCGGGGGGGCGACGGCGAGCAGTACTTC

J gene: TRBJ1-1
V gene: TRBV18
clone size: few
D gene: TRBD1
CDR3 protein: CASSPQGQVNTEAFF
CDR3 DNA: TGTGCCAGCTCACCTCAAGGACAGGTGAACACTGAAGCTTTCTTT